What follows are 30 T cell receptor beta chains derived from one specimen sequenced in a study of regulatory T cells in long-lasting Graves disease. The time point denotes: persistent/refractory GD, antithyroid drugs over 5 years with positive TRAb. Making the TCR library involved RNA that had been extracted from PBMCs. With iRepertoire HTBI primers and Arm-PCR of CDR3 regions, TCR beta libraries were built. TCRdb fed the multiplex PCR reads into MiXCR, producing one record per CDR3 protein. The table records about 430,000 distinct CDR3 sequences, roughly a fifth of them present only once. The specimen was peripheral blood mononuclear cells (PBMCs), collected when the disease was refractory, from a patient treated with antithyroid drugs. Receptor source: a female donor with Graves disease.

This clonotype was observed at least ten times. CDR3 in DNA: TGTGCCAGCAGTTTAGAAGGGCGAAGACACGAGCAGTACTTC. It yields the protein CASSLEGRRHEQYF. The rearrangement uses TRBV28 and TRBJ2-7; no reliable D call. V lost 2 bases and J lost 5, with 13 bases in between. The length of the CDR3 is 14 residues. Germline-derived CDR1 and CDR2 are MDHEN and SYDVKM.

The sample holds many counts of this clonotype. The chain couples TRBV28 to TRBJ2-2, with D unresolved. Germline assignment: CDR1 MDHEN and CDR2 SYDVKM. The germline V and J ends were trimmed by 7 bases and 0 bases, with 6 bases remaining between them. This CDR3 is built from 13 residues. The CDR3 region has the DNA TGTGCCAGCACAACTGCGAACACCGGGGAGCTGTTTTTT. Protein: CASTTANTGELFF.

The rearrangement uses TRBV5-1 and TRBJ2-5; 9 positions agree with TRBD1. With V trimmed by 0 bases and J by 3 bases, 6 bases remained unmatched. CDR1 is SGHRS, CDR2 YFSETQ, per germline. This CDR3 contains 16 residues. The CDR3 loop reads CASSLVEWTGEETQYF. The DNA of the CDR3 is TGCGCCAGCAGCTTGGTGGAGTGGACAGGGGAAGAGACCCAGTACTTC.

This chain uses TRBV20-1 with TRBJ1-1; 7 bases align to TRBD1. With 4 bases clipped from V and 9 bases from J, the junction kept 2 bases outside the gene matches. The germline V gene encodes CDR1 DFQATT and CDR2 SNEGSKA (reference sequence). The CDR3 totals 10 residues. CDR3 nucleotides: TGCAGTGCTAAGACAGGGCAAGCTTTCTTT. Protein product: CSAKTGQAFF.

In regard to this clonotype: This may come from a read error, since a much larger clone is one base off. The CDR3 carries no conserved terminal phenylalanine or tryptophan, so it likely arises from a read error. This chain connects TRBV28 to TRBJ2-7; D is undetermined. V was pared by 7 bases and J by 5 bases, with 21 bases between. Germline assignment: CDR1 MDHEN and CDR2 SYDVKM. This CDR3 has 15 residues. CDR3 nucleotide sequence: TGTGCCAGCACTACTCCACTAAACCTAGGCGACGAGCAGTACCTC. Translating it yields CASTTPLNLGDEQYL.

This clonotype was counted between two and nine times. This chain links TRBV20-1 with TRBJ1-1; D is uncertain. CDR1 is DFQATT, CDR2 SNEGSKA, per germline (reference sequence). V lost 7 bases and J 1 base, leaving 13 bases between the germline ends. This CDR3 spans 13 amino acids. The CDR3 nucleotides are TGCAGTGGGGCGGCCGGGAAGAACACTGAAGCTTTCTTT. This gives the protein CSGAAGKNTEAFF.

This chain connects TRBV6-1 to TRBJ2-1; 14 bases are shared with TRBD2. V trimming: 7 bases; J trimming: 7 bases; junction bases outside the gene matches: 6. Per germline, CDR1 MNHNS and CDR2 SASEGT. The CDR3 totals 15 residues. The CDR3 is CASTNRLAGGNEQFF. CDR3 in DNA: TGTGCCAGCACTAATCGACTAGCGGGAGGGAATGAGCAGTTCTTC.

This chain uses TRBV15 with TRBJ1-2, with TRBD1 as a possible D gene (5 bases). The CDR3 spans 14 residues. CDR1 and CDR2 (germline): LNHNV, YYDKDF (reference sequence). Trimming pared 1 base from V and 7 bases from J, leaving 13 bases between. The CDR3 DNA sequence: TGTGCCACCAGCAGAGTAACAGGCTCCTCTGGCTACACCTTC. This sequence encodes CATSRVTGSSGYTF.

The chain joins TRBV11-3 to TRBJ1-1; D perhaps matches TRBD1 (5 bases). Trimming left V 1 base short and J 4 bases short, with 13 bases between. This CDR3 has 15 amino acids. The germline gives CDR1 SGHNT, CDR2 YENEEA. The DNA for the CDR3 is TGTGCCAGCAGCTTAGGGGGTCCCGGGGGCACTGAAGCTTTCTTT. This encodes CASSLGGPGGTEAFF.

This clonotype was detected ten times or more. Here the CDR3 reads CSVGPSEETQYF. The CDR3 DNA reads TGCAGCGTTGGGCCTAGCGAAGAGACCCAGTACTTC. The chain couples TRBV29-1 to TRBJ2-5; a weak D match, TRBD2 (6 bases). Germline V gene data show CDR1 as SQVTM and CDR2 as ANQGSEA. CDR3 length equals 12 residues. V lost 4 bases and J lost 3, with 9 bases in between.

Many counts were recorded for this clonotype. The DNA of the CDR3 is TGTGCCAGCAGCTTTACTAGCGGGAGCCAAGAGACCCAGTACTTC. Its translation: CASSFTSGSQETQYF. This chain uses TRBV7-2 with TRBJ2-5; 11 nucleotides line up with TRBD2. Germline values: CDR1 SGHTA, CDR2 FQGNSA. The CDR3 covers 15 residues. Unmatched junction bases numbered 1, after V lost 3 bases and J lost 1 base.

V and J are TRBV15 and TRBJ2-7, with 7 nucleotides matching TRBD1. V lost 1 base, J lost 4 bases, and 4 bases stayed unmatched. Per germline, CDR1 LNHNV and CDR2 YYDKDF (reference sequence). The CDR3 is 14 residues long. The CDR3 DNA is TGTGCCACCAGCAGAGGGGGGACAGCTTACGAGCAGTACTTC. Protein: CATSRGGTAYEQYF.

This clonotype was seen a few times. The genes are TRBV5-4 and TRBJ2-7, with D unclear. The CDR3 length is 14 residues. Germline-derived CDR1 and CDR2 are SGHNT and YYREEE (reference sequence). The V end lost 4 bases, the J end lost 0 bases, and 11 bases lay between the germline ends. CDR3 in amino acids: CASSQSRSSYEQYF. For the CDR3, the DNA is TGTGCCAGCAGCCAGTCGCGGAGCTCCTACGAGCAGTACTTC.

This clonotype was counted many times. The chain joins TRBV28 to TRBJ1-2; D unclear. Trimming shortened V by 5 bases and J by 3 bases, and 10 bases separated the two germline ends. Looked up from germline, CDR1 is MDHEN and CDR2 is SYDVKM. The CDR3 is 13 residues long. CDR3 protein: CASSGSPHYGYTF. Written as DNA, the CDR3 is TGTGCCAGCAGTGGCAGCCCCCACTATGGCTACACCTTC.

This chain uses TRBV7-6 with TRBJ1-3; unclear D gene. This CDR3 is built from 13 residues. The V end lost 5 bases, the J end lost 4 bases, and 9 bases lay between the germline ends. Germline values: CDR1 SGHVS, CDR2 FNYEAQ. CDR3 nucleotides: TGTGCCAGCAGCATCGATGAAGGAAACACCATATATTTT. Translation: CASSIDEGNTIYF. Drawing the rest from reference TRBV7-6 and TRBJ1-3, the complete variable domain is GAGVSQSPRYKVTKRGQDVALRCDPISGHVSLYWYRQALGQGPEFLTYFNYEAQQDKSGLPNDRFSAERPEGSISTLTIQRTEQRDSAMYRCASSIDEGNTIYFGEGSWLTVV.

The rearrangement uses TRBV29-1 and TRBJ2-3; 11 bases line up with TRBD2. Trimming cost V 4 bases and J 3 bases; bases outside gene matches: 0. The germline V gene has CDR1 SQVTM and CDR2 ANQGSEA. The CDR3 loop spans 13 amino acids. CDR3 residues: CSVGTSGTDTQYF. The CDR3 DNA sequence: TGCAGCGTTGGGACTAGCGGGACAGATACGCAGTATTTT.

The sample holds many counts of this clonotype. The V call is TRBV20-1, the J call TRBJ2-7; 10 nucleotides align to TRBD2. CDR3 size: 14 residues. Per germline, CDR1 DFQATT and CDR2 SNEGSKA (reference sequence). The trim removed 7 bases at V and 0 bases at J, leaving 6 bases unmatched. The CDR3 spells CSVPRTSGSYEQYF. The CDR3 DNA reads as TGCAGTGTCCCCCGGACTAGCGGCTCCTACGAGCAGTACTTC.

Ten or more counts support this clonotype. The chain has TRBV27 and TRBJ2-7, with 12 positions matching TRBD2. The trim removed 6 bases at V and 6 bases at J, leaving 6 bases unmatched. Germline-derived CDR1 and CDR2 are MNHEY and SMNVEV (reference sequence). This CDR3 has 14 amino acids. The CDR3 protein is CASRRLAGDREQYF. CDR3 DNA: TGTGCCAGCAGGCGACTAGCGGGAGATCGCGAGCAGTACTTC.

The chain carries TRBV7-9 and TRBJ1-1; no definite D call. Germline-derived CDR1 and CDR2 are SEHNR and FQNEAQ (reference sequence). This CDR3 spans 15 amino acids. The V end lost 3 bases, the J end lost 0 bases, and 11 bases lay between the germline ends. CDR3 protein: CASSLHTELNTEAFF. CDR3 bases: TGTGCCAGCAGCTTGCACACCGAATTGAACACTGAAGCTTTCTTT.

This clonotype was counted at least ten times. V and J are TRBV7-9 and TRBJ2-7, with a tentative D call TRBD1 (6 bases). The CDR3 contains 13 residues. The V and J ends lost 4 bases and 3 bases respectively, with 10 bases between them. Per germline, CDR1 SEHNR and CDR2 FQNEAQ (reference sequence). In DNA, the CDR3 is TGTGCCAGCAGCTCCGGACAGTTCTACGAGCAGTACTTC. Translation gives CASSSGQFYEQYF.

There are a few counts of this clonotype. The CDR3 sequence: CASSVDAGTGTYEQYF. The CDR3 DNA sequence: TGTGCCAGCAGCGTAGACGCCGGGACAGGGACCTACGAGCAGTACTTC. The rearrangement joins TRBV9 to TRBJ2-7; 9 bases map to TRBD1. The CDR3 consists of 16 residues. CDR1 SGDLS and CDR2 YYNGEE come from the germline V gene. Trimming at V came to 0 bases and at J to 2 bases, leaving 6 bases not matched to a gene.

Here the CDR3 reads CASSLGSGTSGQETQYF. DNA of the CDR3: TGTGCCAGCAGCTTAGGGTCCGGGACTAGCGGCCAAGAGACCCAGTACTTC. The chain recombines TRBV7-9 with TRBJ2-5; 11 bases align to TRBD2. Germline CDR1 SEHNR, CDR2 FQNEAQ (reference sequence). The CDR3 sequence is 17 residues long. With V trimmed by 1 base and J by 1 base, 5 bases remained unmatched.

This chain connects TRBV27 to TRBJ2-5; 11 nucleotides agree with TRBD2. Trimming took 5 bases from V and 9 from J; bases not matched to a gene: 14. This CDR3 comprises 16 residues. The germline V gene has CDR1 MNHEY and CDR2 SMNVEV (reference sequence). In DNA form, the CDR3 reads TGTGCCAGCAGTCCAACCGGGACTAGCGGACGAGGGGCCCAGTACTTC. Protein: CASSPTGTSGRGAQYF.

This clonotype has a count of ten or more. The J gene is TRBJ1-5, the V gene TRBV2; possibly TRBD1 for D (6 bases). The V end was cut by 6 bases, the J end by 6 bases, with 18 bases between. This CDR3 has 15 amino acids. Germline CDR1 is SNHLY and CDR2 is FYNNEI. CDR3 DNA: TGTGCCAGCAGAGCCGGGACAACTTCGGGTCAGCCCCAGCATTTT. Translating gives CASRAGTTSGQPQHF.

The chain is built from TRBV6-1 and TRBJ2-2; 11 bases are shared with TRBD2. After removal of 5 bases from V and 5 bases from J, the junction contained 4 bases not matched to a gene. The CDR3 runs to 15 residues. The germline V gene encodes CDR1 MNHNS and CDR2 SASEGT. The CDR3 region is CASSIAGGVTGELFF. The CDR3 nucleotides read TGTGCCAGCAGTATAGCGGGAGGGGTAACCGGGGAGCTGTTTTTT.

Many counts were recorded for this clonotype. The chain combines TRBV5-6 with TRBJ1-1; no reliable D call. V gave up 0 bases and J gave up 1 base, with 10 bases separating them. CDR3 length: 15 amino acids. The germline V gene encodes CDR1 SGHDT and CDR2 YYEEEE. The CDR3 loop is CASSLGYPKNTEAFF. The CDR3 DNA follows: TGTGCCAGCAGCTTGGGGTACCCAAAGAACACTGAAGCTTTCTTT. The full variable domain, completed using reference TRBV5-6 and TRBJ1-1, is DAGVTQSPTHLIKTRGQQVTLRCSPKSGHDTVSWYQQALGQGPQFIFQYYEEEERQRGNFPDRFSGHQFPNYSSELNVNALLLGDSALYLCASSLGYPKNTEAFFGQGTRLTVV.

The genes are TRBV5-1 and TRBJ1-2; 9 nucleotides align to TRBD1. Germline trimming cut 2 bases from V and 8 bases from J; bases unmatched to any gene: 10. There are 15 residues in the CDR3. Per the germline V gene, CDR1 is SGHRS and CDR2 is YFSETQ. The CDR3 nucleotides are TGCGCCAGCAGCTTCCCCAACAGGGGGCCCAAAGGCTACACCTTC. As protein: CASSFPNRGPKGYTF.

This clonotype was seen repeatedly, ten times or more. The chain couples TRBV5-1 to TRBJ1-1, with TRBD1 matching 9 bases. The CDR3 has 16 residues. The V segment lost 3 bases and the J segment 5 bases; nucleotides outside the gene matches: 11. Germline assignment: CDR1 SGHRS and CDR2 YFSETQ. The DNA of the CDR3 is TGCGCCAGCAGCTGGGGGGGACAGGGAGGGAGGACTGAAGCTTTCTTT. Residues: CASSWGGQGGRTEAFF.

This clonotype was picked up many times. J is TRBJ1-5 and V is TRBV12-3 or TRBV12-4, with D hard to call. There are 14 residues in the CDR3. Trimming shortened V by 0 bases and J by 4 bases, and 7 bases separated the two germline ends. DNA of the CDR3: TGTGCCAGCAGTTTAGCGGAGAGGAATCAGCCCCAGCATTTT. This gives the protein CASSLAERNQPQHF.

The chain couples TRBV5-1 to TRBJ1-2; D is possibly TRBD1 (5 bases). CDR3 length equals 14 residues. Germline CDR1 SGHRS, CDR2 YFSETQ. V dropped 4 bases and J dropped 6 bases, with 16 bases sitting between them. In nucleotides, the CDR3 is TGCGCCAGCAGCCGTCTTGGGGGAAATGATGGCTACACCTTC. This sequence encodes CASSRLGGNDGYTF.